A single sample gave rise to the 6 T cell receptor beta chains below, sequenced in a study of blood T cell repertoires in COVID-19. The method was immunoSEQ multiplex PCR; TCRdb's version includes in-frame clones alone and lacks a portion of them. The sample gives 350,000 to 450,000 clones, 89% of which show up once; roughly 1.6% is in the top ten. The sequencing sample was made of peripheral blood. These receptors were taken from a woman aged 40 to 50 with COVID-19, enrolled during active disease.

The chain joins TRBV7-2 to TRBJ2-7; 10 nucleotides align to TRBD2. Germline CDR1 and CDR2: SGHTA and FQGNSA. V was clipped by 1 base and J by 4 bases; unmatched bases: 13. The CDR3 contains 18 residues. The CDR3 DNA reads TGTGCCAGCAGCTTAGTAATCAGCGGGGGGGCGGATAGTTACGAGCAGTACTTC. Translation gives CASSLVISGGADSYEQYF.

The chain recombines TRBV6-2 or TRBV6-3 with TRBJ2-1, with TRBD1 identical over 8 bases. V was pared by 5 bases and J by 3 bases, with 6 bases of the junction left unmatched. This CDR3 contains 15 residues. The V gene's germline CDR1 is MNHEY and CDR2 SVGEGT. CDR3 in amino acids: CASSRQGRYYNEQFF. For the CDR3, the DNA is TGTGCCAGCAGTCGACAGGGGCGTTACTACAATGAGCAGTTCTTC.

The chain carries TRBV13 and TRBJ2-1; 8 nucleotides line up with TRBD1. With 3 bases clipped from V and 9 bases from J, the junction kept 13 bases outside the gene matches. The CDR3 runs to 16 residues. Germline loops: CDR1 PRHDT, CDR2 FYEKMQ (reference sequence). CDR3 loop: CASSLQNAQGAGEQFF. The DNA of the CDR3 is TGTGCCAGCAGCTTGCAAAACGCTCAGGGGGCCGGTGAGCAGTTCTTC.

This clone was counted once. CDR3 amino acids: CASSYSIGQGWTEAFF. The DNA of the CDR3 is TGTGCCAGCAGTTACTCGATCGGACAGGGGTGGACTGAAGCTTTCTTT. The rearrangement uses TRBV6-6 and TRBJ1-1, with 9 bases that match TRBD1. This CDR3 contains 16 residues. V was clipped by 0 bases and J by 5 bases; unmatched bases: 7. CDR1 is MNHNY, CDR2 SVGAGI, per germline (reference sequence).

The V call is TRBV5-4, the J call TRBJ2-7, with D tentatively TRBD1 (6 bases). The CDR3 contains 14 residues. From germline, CDR1 is SGHNT and CDR2 YYREEE (reference sequence). Trimming removed 6 bases at V and 3 bases at J, with 16 bases between. The CDR3 DNA reads as TGTGCCAGCACCCCTCCAGGACAGAGCTACGAGCAGTACTTC. Protein: CASTPPGQSYEQYF.

The chain is built from TRBV11-3 and TRBJ2-1, with 8 bases identical to TRBD2. This CDR3 is 15 amino acids long. CDR1 SGHNT and CDR2 YENEEA come from the germline V gene. Trimming at V came to 5 bases and at J to 5 bases, leaving 8 bases not matched to a gene. The CDR3 DNA reads as TGTGCCAGCAGCAACGGAGCGGGGGAAGACAATGAGCAGTTCTTC. Its protein is CASSNGAGEDNEQFF.